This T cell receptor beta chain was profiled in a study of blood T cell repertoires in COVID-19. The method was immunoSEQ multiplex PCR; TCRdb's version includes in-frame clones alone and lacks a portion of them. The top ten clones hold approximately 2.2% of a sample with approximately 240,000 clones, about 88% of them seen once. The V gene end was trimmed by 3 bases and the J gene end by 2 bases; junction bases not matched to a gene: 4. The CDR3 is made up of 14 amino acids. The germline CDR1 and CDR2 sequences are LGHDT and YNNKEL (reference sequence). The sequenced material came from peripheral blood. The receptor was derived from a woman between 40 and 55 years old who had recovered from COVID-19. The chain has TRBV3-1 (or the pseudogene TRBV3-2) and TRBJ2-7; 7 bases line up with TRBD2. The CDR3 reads CASSQGTITYEQYF. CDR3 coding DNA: TGTGCCAGCAGCCAGGGGACTATCACCTACGAGCAGTACTTC.